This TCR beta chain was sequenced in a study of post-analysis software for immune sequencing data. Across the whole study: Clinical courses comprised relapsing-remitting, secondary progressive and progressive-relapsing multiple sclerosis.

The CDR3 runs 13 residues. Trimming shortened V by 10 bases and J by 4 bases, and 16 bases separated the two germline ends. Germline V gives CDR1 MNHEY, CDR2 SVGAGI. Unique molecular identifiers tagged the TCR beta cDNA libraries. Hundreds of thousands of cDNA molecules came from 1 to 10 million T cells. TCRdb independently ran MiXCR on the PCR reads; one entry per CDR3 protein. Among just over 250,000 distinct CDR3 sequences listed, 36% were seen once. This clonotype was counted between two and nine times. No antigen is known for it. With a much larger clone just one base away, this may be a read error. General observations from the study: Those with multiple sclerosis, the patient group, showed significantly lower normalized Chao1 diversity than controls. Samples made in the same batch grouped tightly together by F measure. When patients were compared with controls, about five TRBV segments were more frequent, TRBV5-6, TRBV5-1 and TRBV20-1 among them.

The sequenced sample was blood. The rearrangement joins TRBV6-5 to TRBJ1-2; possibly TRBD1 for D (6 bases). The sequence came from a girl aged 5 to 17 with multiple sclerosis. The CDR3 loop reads CAISSTGRYGYTF. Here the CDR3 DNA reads TGTGCCATCTCCTCCACAGGGCGCTATGGCTACACCTTC.